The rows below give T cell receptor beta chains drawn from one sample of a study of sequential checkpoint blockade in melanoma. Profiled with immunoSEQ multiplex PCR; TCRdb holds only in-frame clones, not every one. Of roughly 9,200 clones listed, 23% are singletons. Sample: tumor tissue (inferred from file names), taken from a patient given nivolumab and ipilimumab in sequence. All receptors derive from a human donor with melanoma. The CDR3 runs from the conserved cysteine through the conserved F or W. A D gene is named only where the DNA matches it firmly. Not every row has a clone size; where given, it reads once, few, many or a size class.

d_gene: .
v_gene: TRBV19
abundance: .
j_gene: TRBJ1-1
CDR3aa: CASSIFGDMNTEAFF
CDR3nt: TGTGCCAGTAGTATTTTCGGGGACATGAACACTGAAGCTTTCTTT

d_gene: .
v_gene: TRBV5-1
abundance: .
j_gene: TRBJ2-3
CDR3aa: CASSLADRRDTQYF
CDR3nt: TGCGCCAGCAGCCTCGCTGACAGGCGGGATACGCAGTATTTT

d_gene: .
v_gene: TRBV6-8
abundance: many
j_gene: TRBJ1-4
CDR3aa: CASSYSQGQYEKLFF
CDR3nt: TGTGCCAGCAGTTACAGTCAGGGGCAGTATGAAAAACTGTTTTTT

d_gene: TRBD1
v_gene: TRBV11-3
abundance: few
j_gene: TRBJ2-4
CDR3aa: CASSPGLTGAKNIQYF
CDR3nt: TGTGCCAGCAGTCCCGGATTGACAGGGGCCAAAAACATTCAGTACTTC

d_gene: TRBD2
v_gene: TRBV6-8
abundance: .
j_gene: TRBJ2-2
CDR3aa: CASSVRLAGANTGELFF
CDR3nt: TGTGCCAGCAGTGTACGACTAGCGGGGGCGAACACCGGGGAGCTGTTTTTT

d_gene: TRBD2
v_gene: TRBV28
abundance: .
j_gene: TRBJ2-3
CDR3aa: CASSISGTRTADTQYF
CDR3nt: TGTGCCAGCAGTATTTCCGGGACTAGGACGGCGGATACGCAGTATTTT

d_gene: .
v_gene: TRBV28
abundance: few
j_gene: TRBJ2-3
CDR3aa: CASSLSRSSTDTQYF
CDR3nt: TGTGCCAGCAGTTTATCTCGATCTAGCACAGATACGCAGTATTTT

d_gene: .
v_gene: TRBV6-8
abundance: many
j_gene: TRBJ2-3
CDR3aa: CASIPDGTDTQYF
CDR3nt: TGTGCCAGCATCCCGGATGGCACAGATACGCAGTATTTT

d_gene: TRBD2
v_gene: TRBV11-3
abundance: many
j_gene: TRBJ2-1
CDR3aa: CASSRDATSGYNEQFF
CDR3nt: TGTGCCAGCAGCCGAGACGCCACTAGCGGATACAATGAGCAGTTCTTC

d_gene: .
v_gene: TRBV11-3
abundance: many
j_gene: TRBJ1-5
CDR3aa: CASSLMESSNQPQHF
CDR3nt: TGTGCCAGCAGCTTAATGGAGAGCAGCAATCAGCCCCAGCATTTT

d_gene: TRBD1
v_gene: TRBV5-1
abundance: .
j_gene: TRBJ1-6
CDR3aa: CASSSGQVVGSPLHF
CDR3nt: TGCGCCAGCAGCTCGGGACAGGTAGTAGGGTCACCCCTCCACTTT

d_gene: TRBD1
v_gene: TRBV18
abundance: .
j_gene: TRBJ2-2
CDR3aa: CASSQTGTGGYTGELFF
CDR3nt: TGTGCCAGCTCACAAACCGGGACAGGGGGTTACACCGGGGAGCTGTTTTTT

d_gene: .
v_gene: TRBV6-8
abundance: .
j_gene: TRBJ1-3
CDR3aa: CASSSGIYSGNTIYF
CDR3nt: TGTGCCAGCAGTTCAGGGATTTACTCTGGAAACACCATATATTTT

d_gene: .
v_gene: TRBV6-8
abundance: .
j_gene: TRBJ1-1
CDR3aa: CASSKESGVREAFF
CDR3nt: TGTGCCAGCAGTAAAGAAAGCGGGGTCCGTGAAGCTTTCTTT

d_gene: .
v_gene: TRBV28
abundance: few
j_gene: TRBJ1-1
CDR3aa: CASSSATGQREAFF
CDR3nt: TGTGCCAGCAGTTCGGCAACCGGGCAGCGAGAAGCTTTCTTT

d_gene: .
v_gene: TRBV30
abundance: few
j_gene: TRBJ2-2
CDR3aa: CAWSVLLNTGELFF
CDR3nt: TGTGCCTGGAGTGTTCTGTTGAACACCGGGGAGCTGTTTTTT